This TCR beta chain is drawn from a study of cytomegalovirus exposure and HLA in healthy donors. Trimming removed 4 bases from V and 4 bases from J; junction bases left unmatched: 12. Germline V lookup: CDR1 MNHNS, CDR2 SASEGT. The CDR3 length is 16 residues. PCR used 60 Vbeta primers and 13 Jbeta primers. The assay was immunoSEQ multiplex PCR, and TCRdb's table has in-frame clones only and misses some. There are roughly 150,000 clones in the sample; around 72% occur only once, and roughly 6.4% lies in the top ten. Input material: PBMCs. The receptor comes from a woman aged 35 to 49 in good health and CMV-seropositive. J is TRBJ2-7 and V is TRBV6-1, with TRBD1 matching over 8 bases. The CDR3 reads CASSVEMDRESYEQYF. The CDR3 region has the DNA TGTGCCAGCAGTGTAGAAATGGACAGGGAATCGTACGAGCAGTACTTC.